This T cell receptor (beta chain) was captured in a study of shared clonotypes between healthy human individuals (dated by TCRdb to about 2020). Background on the whole study: A few men and a couple of women, aged 18 to 49 years, made up the cohort. For each donor, three plates each were used for CD4 naive and CD4 memory, two plates were used for CD8 naive, and one plate was used for CD8 memory. To estimate repertoire size and how much clonotype sharing occurs between individuals, the study deeply sequenced the blood TCR repertoires of a handful of healthy adults. To increase sequencing depth and limit assay-specific biases, TCR repertoire library preparation and sequencing were carried out by different laboratories using diverse techniques. Between about 0.94 and 10 billion PBMCs per donor were obtained by leukapheresis.

From cysteine to phenylalanine, the CDR3 is 15 amino acids long. Only the CDR3 part of the read is kept: 45 bases, read in frame from the first base. CDR1 and CDR2, per the germline V gene, are SQVTM and ANQGSEA. After removal of 3 bases from V and 2 bases from J, the junction retains 8 bases not matched to a gene. The donors were healthy, HIV-negative adults who had no recently reported acute infections or vaccinations. All donors were Caucasian adults living in Nashville, Tennessee, USA. Magnetic negative selection was used to enrich CD4+ T cells, after which naive cells were positively selected on CD45RA and the negative fraction became the memory subset. After blood collection by leukapheresis, PBMCs were isolated using Ficoll-Histopaque density gradient centrifugation and then cryopreserved in the vapor phase of liquid nitrogen. Analytical flow cytometry was used to check the purity and quantity of each magnetically sorted T cell population. Genomic DNA was isolated from each sorted fraction and quantified by UV absorbance on a Nanodrop 2000c.

TCR CDR3 regions were amplified from genomic DNA by multiplex PCR using the deep immunoSEQ assay. Extracted genomic DNA from each cell subset was spread evenly across all wells of several immunoSEQ 96-well plates, with each plate serving as a replicate. Each replicate PCR for sorted subsets received about 210 ng genomic DNA, equal to some 32,000 T cell genomes. The purified libraries were quantified using a Qubit 3.0 fluorometer, sized with a Bioanalyzer 2100, and then quantified again using the KAPA Library Quantification kit. A separate single-read 150-cycle Illumina NextSeq 550 flow cell was used to sequence each immunoSEQ 96-well plate. Per the original workflow: Because the immunoSEQ output included only junctional sequences and no quality scores, the filtering could not be the same as the filtering used for full-length reads. Sequences were annotated with PyIR, a Python wrapper for IgBLAST v1.9, and V/J genes and CDR3 were assigned using IMGT germline references. Any read was removed if the V/J assignment was weak (E-value above 1e-6), the CDR3 was missing, or the read contained stop codons, out-of-frame junctions, or ambiguous translated residues. A V3J clonotype was defined by an identical inferred V gene, J gene, and CDR3 amino acid sequence. To compute the percentage overlap between repertoires, the number of shared unique clonotypes was divided by the size of the smaller repertoire. RTK rarefaction, the Chao1 estimator, and Recon v2.1 estimates of unobserved clonotypes were used to assess repertoire richness. OLGA was used to compute generation probabilities for all TCRbeta clonotypes that the gDNA method yielded from a handful of donors. Entries here come from immuneACCESS through TCRdb and include only in-frame sequences with V and J called. Some clones fail to appear in such tables; in the studies checked, an unresolved V gene covers under half of the shortfall, and the cause of the remainder is unknown. From that table come the V and J calls and clone size; the DNA was used to work out D and trimming. In this sample the table shows 2 million to 2.5 million clones, over 85% of which occur a single time. The ten largest account for 0.35% to 0.45% of the sample.

This clone was found once. Its binding antigen is unknown. Nothing much larger sits one base from this clone, and base qualities are not available. Summary of the overall study and its limitations: Because the study included a small number of donors, the genetic and exposure-history diversity represented was limited. Sampling was limited to blood, and TCR repertoires in tissue likely differ from TCR repertoires in blood. Larger estimated clonotype richness was generally found for naive subsets than for memory subsets. Pairwise subsampling led to the expectation that sequencing depth would affect the degree of clonotype sharing among donors. When a few donors were compared, the shared fraction of clonotypes was about 5.2% for naive CD4, approximately 3.5% for naive CD8, about 2.5% for memory CD4, and 0.35% to 0.5% for memory CD8. Even with the large sequencing depth, rarefaction of the sorted-subset datasets indicated that sequencing was incomplete. Compared with non-shared clonotypes, clonotypes shared by all four sorted-subset donors had higher generation probabilities.

The sequenced material came from naive CD4+ T cells from PBMCs. The cell subset or site label corresponds to: CD45RA+ positively selected. The receptor was isolated from a man aged 18 to 35 in good health. Some clones in this sample may be carry-over from other donors' samples. In this chain, TRBV29-1 is recombined with TRBJ2-3; 7 nucleotides in the junction match TRBD2. CDR3 protein: CSVDDLAAPTDTQYF. Here is the DNA: TGCAGCGTTGACGACCTAGCGGCTCCCACAGATACGCAGTATTTT.